This TCR beta chain was sequenced during a study of blood T cell repertoires in COVID-19. For the study at large: From the United States, Italy and Spain came samples of acute and convalescent COVID-19. Sources were T cells, B-cell-depleted T cells, or PBMCs; the material itself was cDNA or gDNA.

After removal of 3 bases from V and 4 bases from J, the junction contained 11 bases not matched to a gene. Looked up from germline, CDR1 is LNHDA and CDR2 is SQIVND (reference sequence). This CDR3 contains 16 residues. As processed by the authors: Reference gene primer amplification gave nucleated cell count estimates. Data came from immunoSEQ multiplex PCR; TCRdb stores just in-frame clones and leaves some out. V and J calls and clone size are as listed in that table; D and trimming were resolved from the DNA. This table holds roughly 200,000 clones, approximately 80% found once. Sequenced: peripheral blood. The chain employs TRBV19 and TRBJ1-1, with 7 positions matching TRBD1. The TCR sequence derives from a man aged 40-55 years with acute or convalescent COVID-19. This CDR3 reads CASSILQGGEATEAFF. The CDR3 DNA reads TGTGCCAGTAGTATTCTCCAGGGGGGCGAAGCCACTGAAGCTTTCTTT.